Below, 11 T cell receptor beta chains from the same sample are listed, as sequenced in a study of blood T cell dynamics during melanoma immunotherapy. Profiled with immunoSEQ multiplex PCR; TCRdb holds only in-frame clones, not every one. Here the sample spans 13,000 to 15,000 clones, just over 85% being singletons. Time point reported: pre-treatment baseline. The sample here was blood, taken from a patient treated with checkpoint blockade. The receptors originated from a human donor with melanoma.

This rearrangement joins TRBV19 to TRBJ1-6; D gene unclear. The CDR3 is 17 residues long. The V gene's germline CDR1 is LNHDA and CDR2 SQIVND (reference sequence). With 3 bases removed from V and 0 bases from J, the gap between germline ends came to 12 bases. The CDR3 is CASSIQHSSSYNSPLHF. Here the CDR3 DNA reads TGTGCCAGTAGTATCCAACACTCGAGCTCCTATAATTCACCCCTCCACTTT. Drawing the rest from reference TRBV19 and TRBJ1-6, the complete variable domain is DGGITQSPKYLFRKEGQNVTLSCEQNLNHDAMYWYRQDPGQGLRLIYYSQIVNDFQKGDIAEGYSVSREKKESFPLTVTSAQKNPTAFYLCASSIQHSSSYNSPLHFGNGTRLTVT.

The genes are TRBV5-6 and TRBJ2-5, with D possibly called TRBD1 or TRBD2 (6 bases each). V gave up 3 bases and J gave up 4 bases, with 16 bases separating them. Germline CDR1 and CDR2: SGHDT and YYEEEE. The length of the CDR3 is 15 residues. CDR3 protein: CASSSLGGRIETQYF. The CDR3 DNA is TGTGCCAGCAGCTCCCTTGGGGGGCGGATAGAGACCCAGTACTTC.

V is TRBV6-6 and J is TRBJ2-3, with 9 bases lining up with TRBD2. The CDR3 is made up of 16 amino acids. CDR1 is MNHNY and CDR2 is SVGAGI in the germline V gene (reference sequence). The ends lost 1 base at V and 4 bases at J; junction bases unmatched: 6. CDR3 in amino acids: CASSYWRGGRADTQYF. For the CDR3, the DNA is TGTGCCAGCAGTTACTGGCGGGGGGGCCGGGCAGATACGCAGTATTTT.

This clone was detected a few times. This chain joins TRBV2 and TRBJ1-2, with D uncertain. The CDR3 consists of 12 residues. Germline loops: CDR1 SNHLY, CDR2 FYNNEI. With 7 bases removed from V and 9 bases from J, the gap between germline ends came to 15 bases. The CDR3 coding sequence is TGTGCCAGCACAGAGGGATTAGTACGCTACACCTTC. Translating gives CASTEGLVRYTF. The full variable domain, its missing parts supplied by reference TRBV2 and TRBJ1-2, is EPEVTQTPSHQVTQMGQEVILRCVPISNHLYFYWYRQILGQKVEFLVSFYNNEISEKSEIFDDQFSVERPDGSNFTLKIRSTKLEDSAMYFCASTEGLVRYTFGSGTRLTVV.

The gene calls are TRBV5-1 and TRBJ1-3; 11 nucleotides match TRBD1. CDR1 and CDR2 (germline): SGHRS, YFSETQ. V shed 0 bases, J shed 4 bases, and the junction held 12 bases outside the gene matches. CDR3 length equals 19 residues. In DNA form, the CDR3 reads TGCGCCAGCAGCTTGGTTGGACAGGGGGCATTACGGACCGGAAACACCATATATTTT. Protein product: CASSLVGQGALRTGNTIYF.

This sequence joins TRBV5-6 and TRBJ2-3; D remains ambiguous. This CDR3 spans 15 amino acids. V was trimmed by 3 bases and J by 0 bases, leaving 11 bases between them. Germline lookup yields CDR1 SGHDT and CDR2 YYEEEE. Written as DNA, the CDR3 is TGTGCCAGCAGCTCGCCCCCGACTAGCACAGATACGCAGTATTTT. It is translated as CASSSPPTSTDTQYF.

There are a few counts of this clone. This chain joins TRBV7-8 and TRBJ1-5, with 9 bases identical to TRBD1. Germline values: CDR1 SGHVS, CDR2 FQNEAQ. The CDR3 consists of 14 residues. The J segment lost 4 bases and the V segment lost 4 bases, leaving 2 bases of the junction unmatched. This chain's CDR3 is CASSSGTGNQPQHF. CDR3 in DNA: TGTGCCAGCAGCTCCGGGACAGGGAATCAGCCCCAGCATTTT. Supplemented by reference TRBV7-8 and TRBJ1-5, the full variable domain reads GAGVSQSPRYKVAKRGQDVALRCDPISGHVSLFWYQQALGQGPEFLTYFQNEAQLDKSGLPSDRFFAERPEGSVSTLKIQRTQQEDSAVYLCASSSGTGNQPQHFGDGTRLSIL.

V is TRBV6-1 and J is TRBJ1-4; 7 bases line up with TRBD1. The CDR3 has 14 residues. CDR1 is MNHNS, CDR2 SASEGT, per germline. With V trimmed by 0 bases and J by 8 bases, 3 bases remained unmatched. The CDR3 protein is CASSEALGQEKLFF. The CDR3 nucleotides read TGTGCCAGCAGTGAAGCCTTGGGACAGGAAAAACTGTTTTTT.

On this clone itself: No DNA is shown, since the ends of the CDR3 on it are uncertain; the CDR3 is the one TCRdb lists. This chain's CDR3 is CASSQDSGQAGGYTF. The V call is TRBV4-3, the J call TRBJ1-2. Counting both end residues, the CDR3 totals 15 amino acids. Germline V CDR1 and CDR2: LGHNA, YSLEER.

This clone was observed a few times. The chain recombines TRBV14 with TRBJ2-5; 12 nucleotides align to TRBD2. This CDR3 region has 16 residues. Trimming at V came to 2 bases and at J to 3 bases, leaving 4 bases not matched to a gene. CDR1 is SGHDN, CDR2 FVKESK, per germline. The CDR3 coding sequence is TGTGCCAGCAGCCAAACTTGGACTAGCGGGGAAGAGACCCAGTACTTC. Protein sequence: CASSQTWTSGEETQYF.

The rearrangement uses TRBV7-9 and TRBJ2-5; 8 bases agree with TRBD1. V was pared by 5 bases and J by 1 base, with 3 bases of the junction left unmatched. CDR1 and CDR2 (germline): SEHNR, FQNEAQ (reference sequence). The CDR3 extends over 14 amino acids. This chain's CDR3 is CASSATGVQETQYF. The CDR3 region has the DNA TGTGCCAGCAGCGCGACAGGGGTCCAAGAGACCCAGTACTTC.